These 21 T cell receptor beta chains were all obtained from the same sample, sequenced in a study of T cells after yellow fever vaccination. TCRdb passed the 5' RACE reads through MiXCR, listing each CDR3 protein once. Seen here are about 300,000 distinct CDR3 sequences, around 3.9% observed once, and the top ten hold less than 25%. The source material was PBMCs, sampled 5 days after the yellow fever booster vaccination. The receptors stem from a man aged 18 to 35 who received the YFV17D yellow fever vaccine.

This clonotype was counted between two and nine times. V is TRBV5-1 and J is TRBJ1-5; D is ambiguous. CDR1 SGHRS and CDR2 YFSETQ come from the germline V gene. The CDR3 runs to 15 residues. The V end lost 1 base, the J end lost 7 bases, and 15 bases lay between the germline ends. CDR3 bases: TGCGCCAGCAGCTTGACGTCGGGAACGAGCCAGCCCCAGCATTTT. As protein: CASSLTSGTSQPQHF.

This clonotype has more than one count but fewer than ten. The chain couples TRBV6-6 to TRBJ2-7; no clear D. This CDR3 has 13 residues. V was clipped by 7 bases and J by 3 bases, with 13 bases between them. Germline V gene lookup returns CDR1 MNHNY and CDR2 SVGAGI (reference sequence). The CDR3 sequence: CASNTGKGYEQYF. For the CDR3, the DNA is TGTGCCAGCAACACGGGCAAGGGCTACGAGCAGTACTTC.

This clonotype was recorded at least ten times. The gene calls are TRBV15 and TRBJ2-5; 15 nucleotides align to TRBD2. Germline-derived CDR1 and CDR2 are LNHNV and YYDKDF (reference sequence). The CDR3 is 15 residues long. V gave up 4 bases and J gave up 5 bases; unmatched junction bases: 2. CDR3 sequence reads: CATSTGTSGGETQYF. The CDR3 coding sequence is TGTGCCACCAGCACTGGGACTAGCGGGGGGGAGACCCAGTACTTC.

Many counts were recorded for this clonotype. The V gene is TRBV5-1, the J gene TRBJ1-2; D is possibly TRBD1 (5 bases). Germline assignment: CDR1 SGHRS and CDR2 YFSETQ. The CDR3 extends over 15 amino acids. Trimming removed 1 base at V and 5 bases at J, with 15 bases between. The CDR3 is CASSLSQQESYGYTF. CDR3 in DNA: TGCGCCAGCAGCTTGTCCCAACAGGAGTCGTATGGCTACACCTTC.

Many counts were recorded for this clonotype. This sequence joins TRBV10-3 and TRBJ1-1, with D tentatively TRBD1 (6 bases). CDR3 length: 15 amino acids. Trimming removed 2 bases from V and 3 bases from J, with 13 bases in between. Germline V gene lookup returns CDR1 ENHRY and CDR2 SYGVKD. CDR3 protein: CAISELGGRDTEAFF. DNA for the CDR3: TGTGCCATCAGTGAGCTGGGGGGCCGCGACACTGAAGCTTTCTTT.

A few counts support this clonotype. V and J are TRBV20-1 and TRBJ2-5; 7 bases line up with TRBD1. Germline V lookup: CDR1 DFQATT, CDR2 SNEGSKA (reference sequence). The trim removed 7 bases at V and 2 bases at J, leaving 7 bases unmatched. The CDR3 extends over 13 amino acids. The CDR3 bases are TGCAGTGGGACCCGGGACAGACAAGAGACCCAGTACTTC. Protein product: CSGTRDRQETQYF.

This clonotype has only one observation. The genes are TRBV19 and TRBJ1-2; 8 bases agree with TRBD1. V lost 8 bases, J lost 5 bases, and 7 bases stayed unmatched. Germline V gene data show CDR1 as LNHDA and CDR2 as SQIVND (reference sequence). The CDR3 runs 13 residues. The CDR3 spells CASRGQGPYGYTF. The CDR3 bases are TGTGCCAGTCGCGGACAGGGACCTTATGGCTACACCTTC.

This clonotype was found a few times. The genes are TRBV9 and TRBJ2-1; D could derive from TRBD1 or TRBD2 (5 bases each). In germline, CDR1 is SGDLS, CDR2 YYNGEE. Trimming cost V 2 bases and J 2 bases, with 11 bases left between them. CDR3 length: 15 amino acids. CDR3 loop: CASSVNPGPYNEQFF. The CDR3 DNA reads as TGTGCCAGCAGCGTGAACCCGGGGCCCTACAATGAGCAGTTCTTC.

This clonotype was recorded a few times. The chain's CDR3 is CASSSRQGEAFF. CDR3 nucleotide sequence: TGTGCCAGCAGCTCACGACAGGGCGAAGCTTTCTTT. The V and J genes are TRBV11-2 and TRBJ1-1; 7 bases align to TRBD1. The CDR3 contains 12 residues. After removal of 4 bases from V and 8 bases from J, the junction contained 4 bases not matched to a gene. Per the germline V gene, CDR1 is SGHAT and CDR2 is FQNNGV.

This clonotype was observed many times. This chain links TRBV5-6 with TRBJ1-1; maybe TRBD1 (5 bases). The germline V gene has CDR1 SGHDT and CDR2 YYEEEE. CDR3 length: 14 amino acids. The V and J ends lost 0 bases and 4 bases respectively, with 10 bases between them. CDR3 bases: TGTGCCAGCAGCTTGGCGCTCAGGGCCACTGAAGCTTTCTTT. Translated: CASSLALRATEAFF.

The sample holds a few counts of this clonotype. The chain combines TRBV5-1 with TRBJ1-2, with TRBD1 identical over 9 bases. This CDR3 region has 14 residues. V lost 4 bases to trimming and J lost 4 bases; unmatched junction nucleotides: 5. Germline V CDR1 and CDR2: SGHRS, YFSETQ. The DNA of the CDR3 is TGCGCCAGCAGCGAGGGACAGGGAACCTATGGCTACACCTTC. Translating it yields CASSEGQGTYGYTF.

The chain uses TRBV7-9 and TRBJ1-1, with D tentatively TRBD1 (5 bases). V gave up 3 bases and J gave up 6 bases, with 14 bases separating them. The CDR3 contains 14 residues. CDR1 and CDR2 from the germline V gene are SEHNR and FQNEAQ (reference sequence). DNA of the CDR3: TGTGCCAGCAGCTTGCTCCTTCGGGGGGCTGAAGCTTTCTTT. It codes for CASSLLLRGAEAFF.

A few counts support this clonotype. The chain uses TRBV28 and TRBJ1-6; perhaps TRBD1 as D (5 bases). V was pared by 2 bases and J by 7 bases, with 12 bases between. CDR1 and CDR2 from the germline V gene are MDHEN and SYDVKM. This CDR3 has 15 residues. This CDR3 reads CASSLTGTTNSPLHF. The CDR3 nucleotides are TGTGCCAGCAGTTTAACCGGGACCACGAATTCACCCCTCCACTTT.

This clonotype has at least ten counts. The genes are TRBV9 and TRBJ1-5, with D perhaps matching TRBD1 (5 bases). This CDR3 spans 15 amino acids. Trimming stripped 1 base from V and 2 bases from J, with 10 bases between. From germline, CDR1 is SGDLS and CDR2 YYNGEE. In nucleotides, the CDR3 is TGTGCCAGCAGCGTAACAGCAGGGCGCAATCAGCCCCAGCATTTT. Translation gives CASSVTAGRNQPQHF.

This clonotype occurred many times. This chain joins TRBV12-3 or TRBV12-4 and TRBJ2-2; 8 bases fit TRBD1. V was pared by 7 bases and J by 6 bases, with 7 bases of the junction left unmatched. The CDR3 has 14 residues. DNA for the CDR3: TGTGCCAGCACCTGGACAGGGCGGCCCGGGGAGCTGTTTTTT. Protein sequence: CASTWTGRPGELFF.

The CDR3 DNA follows: TGTGCCAGTAGGAGACCGGGACAGGGGAGCAATCAGCCCCAGCATTTT. It is translated as CASRRPGQGSNQPQHF. The J gene is TRBJ1-5, the V gene TRBV19, with 10 bases matching TRBD1. V gave up 6 bases and J gave up 1 base; unmatched junction bases: 6. The germline CDR1 and CDR2 sequences are LNHDA and SQIVND (reference sequence). The CDR3 spans 16 residues.

This clonotype was counted many times. The chain uses TRBV7-9 and TRBJ2-3, with 7 positions matching TRBD1. J lost 2 bases, V lost 5 bases, and 7 bases had no gene match. The CDR3 contains 15 residues. Germline-derived CDR1 and CDR2 are SEHNR and FQNEAQ (reference sequence). CDR3 coding DNA: TGTGCCAGCAGCGCACGGGACAGCCCCACAGATACGCAGTATTTT. Amino acid sequence: CASSARDSPTDTQYF. The full variable domain, its missing parts supplied by reference TRBV7-9 and TRBJ2-3, is DTGVSQNPRHKITKRGQNVTFRCDPISEHNRLYWYRQTLGQGPEFLTYFQNEAQLEKSRLLSDRFSAERPKGSFSTLEIQRTEQGDSAMYLCASSARDSPTDTQYFGPGTRLTVL.

This clonotype turned up a few times. The chain recombines TRBV3-1 with TRBJ2-5; 10 bases fit TRBD2. From germline, CDR1 is LGHDT and CDR2 YNNKEL (reference sequence). The J segment lost 5 bases and the V segment lost 0 bases, leaving 6 bases of the junction unmatched. The CDR3 runs to 16 residues. The CDR3 here is CASSQEQRGGVETQYF. In nucleotides, the CDR3 is TGTGCCAGCAGCCAAGAACAGCGGGGGGGCGTTGAGACCCAGTACTTC.

This clonotype was seen more than once but under ten times. The V and J genes are TRBV30 and TRBJ1-3, with D possibly TRBD1 on 6 matching bases. Germline V gene data show CDR1 as GTSNPN and CDR2 as SVGIG (reference sequence). This CDR3 has 15 amino acids. The ends were cut back, 2 bases at V and 2 bases at J, with 13 bases in the middle. The DNA for the CDR3 is TGTGCCTGGAGTCAGGGGACTGGGGCTGGAAACACCATATATTTT. It yields the protein CAWSQGTGAGNTIYF.

The chain is built from TRBV7-2 and TRBJ1-1; D is possibly TRBD1 (5 bases). CDR3 size: 14 residues. V lost 2 bases and J 6 bases, leaving 13 bases between the germline ends. Germline lookup yields CDR1 SGHTA and CDR2 FQGNSA. In DNA form, the CDR3 reads TGTGCCAGCAGCTTAAAGGGAGGGGCTCCTGAAGCTTTCTTT. Protein product: CASSLKGGAPEAFF.

This clonotype occurred many times. The chain joins TRBV5-1 to TRBJ1-1, with D unresolved. CDR3 size: 15 residues. The germline V gene encodes CDR1 SGHRS and CDR2 YFSETQ. V lost 3 bases and J lost 1, with 13 bases in between. CDR3 sequence reads: CASSSVRGGNTEAFF. Here the CDR3 DNA reads TGCGCCAGCAGCTCCGTTCGGGGTGGGAACACTGAAGCTTTCTTT.